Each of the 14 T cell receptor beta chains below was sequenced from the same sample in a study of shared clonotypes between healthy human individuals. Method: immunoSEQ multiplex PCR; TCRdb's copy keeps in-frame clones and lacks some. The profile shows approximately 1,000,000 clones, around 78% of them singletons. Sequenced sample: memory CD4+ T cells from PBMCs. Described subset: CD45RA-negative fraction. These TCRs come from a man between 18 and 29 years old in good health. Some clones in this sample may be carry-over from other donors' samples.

The CDR3 loop reads CASGSPLHF. The CDR3 nucleotides are TGTGCCAGCGGATCACCCCTCCACTTT. J is TRBJ1-6 and V is TRBV28, with D uncertain. Germline V lookup: CDR1 MDHEN, CDR2 SYDVKM. V was clipped by 8 bases and J by 10 bases, with 3 bases between them. The CDR3 covers 9 residues.

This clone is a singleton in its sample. The CDR3 loop is CASSYVPVGDTEAFF. CDR3 DNA: TGTGCCAGCAGTTACGTTCCAGTGGGGGACACTGAAGCTTTCTTT. The chain carries TRBV6-6 and TRBJ1-1; a weak D match, TRBD1 (5 bases). The length of the CDR3 is 15 residues. The V end was cut by 2 bases, the J end by 3 bases, with 13 bases between. Looked up from germline, CDR1 is MNHNY and CDR2 is SVGAGI (reference sequence).

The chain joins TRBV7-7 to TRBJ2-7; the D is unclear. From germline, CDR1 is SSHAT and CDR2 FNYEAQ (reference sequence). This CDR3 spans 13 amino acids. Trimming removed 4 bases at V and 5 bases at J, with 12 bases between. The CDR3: CASSSGLRNEQYF. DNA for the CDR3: TGTGCCAGCAGCTCAGGCCTTCGGAACGAGCAGTACTTC.

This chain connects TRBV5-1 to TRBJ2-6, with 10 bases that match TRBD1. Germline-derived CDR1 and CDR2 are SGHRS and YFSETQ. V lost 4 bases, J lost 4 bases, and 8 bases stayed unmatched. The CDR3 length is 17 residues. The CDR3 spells CASSTGGTGVGANVLTF. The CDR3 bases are TGCGCCAGCAGCACCGGAGGGACAGGGGTAGGGGCCAACGTCCTGACTTTC.

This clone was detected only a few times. CDR3 region: CASSSLAVSYEQYF. In nucleotides, the CDR3 is TGTGCCAGCAGCTCCCTAGCGGTCTCCTACGAGCAGTACTTC. The chain carries TRBV9 and TRBJ2-7, with 7 bases lining up with TRBD2. V gave up 4 bases and J gave up 0 bases; unmatched junction bases: 4. Germline V gene sequence: CDR1 SGDLS, CDR2 YYNGEE. The CDR3 is made up of 14 amino acids. Based on the CDR3 plus reference TRBV9 and TRBJ2-7, the full variable domain is DSGVTQTPKHLITATGQRVTLRCSPRSGDLSVYWYQQSLDQGLQFLIQYYNGEERAKGNILERFSAQQFPDLHSELNLSSLELGDSALYFCASSSLAVSYEQYFGPGTRLTVT.

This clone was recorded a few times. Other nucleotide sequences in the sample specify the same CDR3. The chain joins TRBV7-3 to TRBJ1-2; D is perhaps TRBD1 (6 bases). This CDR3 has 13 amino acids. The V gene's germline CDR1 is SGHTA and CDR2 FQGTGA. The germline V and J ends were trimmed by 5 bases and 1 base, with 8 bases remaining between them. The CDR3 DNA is TGTGCCAGCAGCCCGGACAGTAACTATGGCTACACCTTC. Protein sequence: CASSPDSNYGYTF.

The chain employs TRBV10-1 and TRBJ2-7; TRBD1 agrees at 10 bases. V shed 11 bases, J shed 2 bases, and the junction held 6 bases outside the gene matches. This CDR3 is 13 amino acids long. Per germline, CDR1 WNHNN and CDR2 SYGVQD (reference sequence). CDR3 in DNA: TGCGCCGGGGACAGGGGATTAGCCTACGAGCAGTACTTC. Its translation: CAGDRGLAYEQYF.

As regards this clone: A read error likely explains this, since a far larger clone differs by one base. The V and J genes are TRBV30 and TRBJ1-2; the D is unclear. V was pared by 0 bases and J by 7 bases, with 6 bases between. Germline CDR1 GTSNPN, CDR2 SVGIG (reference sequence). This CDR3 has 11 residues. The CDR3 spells CAWSVKGGYTF. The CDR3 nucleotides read TGTGCCTGGAGTGTAAAGGGTGGCTACACCTTC.

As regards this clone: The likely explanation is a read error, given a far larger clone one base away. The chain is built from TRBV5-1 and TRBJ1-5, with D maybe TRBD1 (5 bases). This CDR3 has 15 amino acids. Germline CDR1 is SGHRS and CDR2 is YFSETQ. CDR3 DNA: TGCGCCAACAGCTTGATGGGACTTAGCAATCAGCCCCAGCATTTT. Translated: CANSLMGLSNQPQHF.

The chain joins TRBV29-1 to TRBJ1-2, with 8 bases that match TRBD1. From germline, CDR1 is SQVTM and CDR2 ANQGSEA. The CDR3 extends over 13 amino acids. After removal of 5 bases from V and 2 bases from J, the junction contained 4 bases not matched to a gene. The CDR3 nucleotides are TGCAGCGTTTCGGGACAGGAAAACTATGGCTACACCTTC. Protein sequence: CSVSGQENYGYTF. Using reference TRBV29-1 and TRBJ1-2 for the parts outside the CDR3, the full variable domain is SAVISQKPSRDICQRGTSLTIQCQVDSQVTMMFWYRQQPGQSLTLIATANQGSEATYESGFVIDKFPISRPNLTFSTLTVSNMSPEDSSIYLCSVSGQENYGYTFGSGTRLTVV.

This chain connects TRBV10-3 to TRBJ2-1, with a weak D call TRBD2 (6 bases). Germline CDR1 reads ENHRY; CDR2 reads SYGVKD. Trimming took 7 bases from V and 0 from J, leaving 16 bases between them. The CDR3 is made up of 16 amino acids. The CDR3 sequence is CAITGREPSSYNEQFF. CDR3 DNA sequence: TGTGCCATCACTGGCCGGGAGCCCAGCTCCTACAATGAGCAGTTCTTC.

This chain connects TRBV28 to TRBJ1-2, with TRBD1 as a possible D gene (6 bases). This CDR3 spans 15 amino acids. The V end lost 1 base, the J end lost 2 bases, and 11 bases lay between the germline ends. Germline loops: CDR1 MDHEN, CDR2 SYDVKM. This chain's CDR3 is CASSLLGGANYGYTF. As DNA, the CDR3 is TGTGCCAGCAGTTTATTGGGGGGCGCAAACTATGGCTACACCTTC.

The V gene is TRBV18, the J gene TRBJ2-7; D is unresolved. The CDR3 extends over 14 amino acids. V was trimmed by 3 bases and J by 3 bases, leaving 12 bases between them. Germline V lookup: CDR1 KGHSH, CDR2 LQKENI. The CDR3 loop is CASSPNLRGYEQYF. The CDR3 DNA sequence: TGTGCCAGCTCACCGAATCTTAGAGGCTACGAGCAGTACTTC.

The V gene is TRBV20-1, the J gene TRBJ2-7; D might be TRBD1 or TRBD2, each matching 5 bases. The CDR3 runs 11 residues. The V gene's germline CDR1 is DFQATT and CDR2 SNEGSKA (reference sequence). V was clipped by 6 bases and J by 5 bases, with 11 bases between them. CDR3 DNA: TGCAGTGCCAATAGAGGGGACGAGCAGTACTTC. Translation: CSANRGDEQYF.